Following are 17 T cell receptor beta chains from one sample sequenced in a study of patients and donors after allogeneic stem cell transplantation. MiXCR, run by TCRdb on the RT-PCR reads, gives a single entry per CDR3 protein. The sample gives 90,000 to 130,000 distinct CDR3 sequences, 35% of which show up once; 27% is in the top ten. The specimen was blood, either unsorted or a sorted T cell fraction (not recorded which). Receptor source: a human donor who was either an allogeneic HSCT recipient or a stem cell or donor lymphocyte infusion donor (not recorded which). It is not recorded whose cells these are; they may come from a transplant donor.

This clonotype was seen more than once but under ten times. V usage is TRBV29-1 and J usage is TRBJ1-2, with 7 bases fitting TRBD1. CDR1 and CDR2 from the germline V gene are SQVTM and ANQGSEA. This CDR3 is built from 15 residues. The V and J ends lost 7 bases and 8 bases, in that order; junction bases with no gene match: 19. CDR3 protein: CSGLVGDSRREGYTF. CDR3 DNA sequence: TGCAGCGGCCTAGTCGGGGACAGTCGAAGAGAAGGCTACACCTTC.

The CDR3 spells CASSQSREGRTDTQYF. The CDR3 bases are TGCGCCAGCAGCCAAAGCCGGGAGGGACGCACAGATACGCAGTATTTT. The rearrangement uses TRBV4-3 and TRBJ2-3; 8 positions agree with TRBD2. The CDR3 sequence is 16 residues long. V shed 2 bases, J shed 1 base, and the junction held 5 bases outside the gene matches. The germline CDR1 and CDR2 sequences are LGHNA and YSLEER.

The CDR3 DNA reads as TGTGCCAGCAGTCGCACTAGCGGGGTGGCAAATGAGCAGTTCTTC. Protein product: CASSRTSGVANEQFF. V is TRBV7-9 and J is TRBJ2-1, with TRBD2 identical over 10 bases. The CDR3 consists of 15 residues. Per the germline V gene, CDR1 is SEHNR and CDR2 is FQNEAQ (reference sequence). V was clipped by 6 bases and J by 7 bases; unmatched bases: 9.

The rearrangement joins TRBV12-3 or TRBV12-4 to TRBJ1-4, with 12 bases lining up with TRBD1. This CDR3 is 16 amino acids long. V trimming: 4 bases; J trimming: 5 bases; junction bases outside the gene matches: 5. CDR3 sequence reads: CASSWDRGPLNEKLFF. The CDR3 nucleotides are TGTGCCAGCAGTTGGGACAGGGGGCCCCTAAATGAAAAACTGTTTTTT.

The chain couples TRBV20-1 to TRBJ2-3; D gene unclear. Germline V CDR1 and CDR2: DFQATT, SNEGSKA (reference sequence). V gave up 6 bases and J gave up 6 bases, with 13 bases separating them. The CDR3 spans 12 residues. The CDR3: CSAKTSGDTQYF. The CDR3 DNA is TGCAGTGCGAAGACCTCGGGCGATACGCAGTATTTT.

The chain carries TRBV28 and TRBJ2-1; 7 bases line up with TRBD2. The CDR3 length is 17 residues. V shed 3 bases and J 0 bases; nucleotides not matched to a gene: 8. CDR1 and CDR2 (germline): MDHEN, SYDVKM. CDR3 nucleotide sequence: TGTGCCAGCAGTTTGGGGAGAGTAGCGGGCTCCTACAATGAGCAGTTCTTC. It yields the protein CASSLGRVAGSYNEQFF.

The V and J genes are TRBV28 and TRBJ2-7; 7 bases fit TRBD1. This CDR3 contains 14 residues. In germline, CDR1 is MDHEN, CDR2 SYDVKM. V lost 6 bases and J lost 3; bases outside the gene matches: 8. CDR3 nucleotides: TGTGCCAGCAGCATCGGACAGGTGGTCTACGAGCAGTACTTC. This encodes CASSIGQVVYEQYF.

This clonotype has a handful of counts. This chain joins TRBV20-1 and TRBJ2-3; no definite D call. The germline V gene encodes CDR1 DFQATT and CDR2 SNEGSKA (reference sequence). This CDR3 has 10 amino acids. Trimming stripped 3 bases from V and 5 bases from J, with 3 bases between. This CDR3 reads CSASRDTQYF. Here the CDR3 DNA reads TGCAGTGCTAGCCGAGATACGCAGTATTTT.

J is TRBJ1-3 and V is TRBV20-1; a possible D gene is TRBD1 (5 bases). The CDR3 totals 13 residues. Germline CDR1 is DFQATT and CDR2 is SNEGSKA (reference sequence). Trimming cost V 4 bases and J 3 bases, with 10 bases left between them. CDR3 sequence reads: CSAILQGGNTIYF. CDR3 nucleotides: TGCAGTGCTATCCTTCAGGGTGGAAACACCATATATTTT.

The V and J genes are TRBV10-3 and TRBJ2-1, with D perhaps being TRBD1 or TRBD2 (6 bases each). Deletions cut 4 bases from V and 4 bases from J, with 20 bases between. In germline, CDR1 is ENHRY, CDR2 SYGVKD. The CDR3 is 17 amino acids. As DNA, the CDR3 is TGTGCCATCAGTGGGGGGCTAGCGCACCTCGGTTACAATGAGCAGTTCTTC. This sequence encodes CAISGGLAHLGYNEQFF.

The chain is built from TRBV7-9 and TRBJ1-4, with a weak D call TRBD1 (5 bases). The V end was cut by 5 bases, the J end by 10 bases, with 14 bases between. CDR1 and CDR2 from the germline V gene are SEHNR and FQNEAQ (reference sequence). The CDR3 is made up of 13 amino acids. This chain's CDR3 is CASSATLGGKLFF. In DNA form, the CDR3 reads TGTGCCAGCAGCGCTACCCTGGGGGGAAAACTGTTTTTT.

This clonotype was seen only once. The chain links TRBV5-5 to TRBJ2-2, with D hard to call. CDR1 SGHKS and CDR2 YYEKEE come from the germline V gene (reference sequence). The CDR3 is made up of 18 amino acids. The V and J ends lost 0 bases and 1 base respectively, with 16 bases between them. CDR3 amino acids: CASSLVGFDKMNTGELFF. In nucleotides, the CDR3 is TGTGCCAGCAGCTTGGTAGGGTTTGATAAGATGAACACCGGGGAGCTGTTTTTT.

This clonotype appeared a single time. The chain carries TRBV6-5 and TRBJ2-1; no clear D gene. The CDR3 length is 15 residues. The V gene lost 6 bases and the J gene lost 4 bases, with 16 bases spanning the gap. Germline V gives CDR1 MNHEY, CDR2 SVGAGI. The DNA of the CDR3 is TGTGCCAGCAGGCCCCGAGGCCTACCTTACAATGAGCAGTTCTTC. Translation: CASRPRGLPYNEQFF.

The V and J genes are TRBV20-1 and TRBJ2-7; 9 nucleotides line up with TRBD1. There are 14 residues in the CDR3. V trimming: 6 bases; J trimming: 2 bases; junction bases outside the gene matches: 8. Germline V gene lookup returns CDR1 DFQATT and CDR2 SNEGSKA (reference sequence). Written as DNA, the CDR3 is TGCAGTGCAGCCCCTGGACAGGGGCCCTACGAGCAGTACTTC. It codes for CSAAPGQGPYEQYF.

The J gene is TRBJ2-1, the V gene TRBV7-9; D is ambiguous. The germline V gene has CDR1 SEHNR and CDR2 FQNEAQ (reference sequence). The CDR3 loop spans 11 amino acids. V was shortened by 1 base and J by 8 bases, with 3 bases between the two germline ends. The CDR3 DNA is TGTGCCAGCAGCTTAGTGGATGAGCAGTTCTTC. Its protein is CASSLVDEQFF.

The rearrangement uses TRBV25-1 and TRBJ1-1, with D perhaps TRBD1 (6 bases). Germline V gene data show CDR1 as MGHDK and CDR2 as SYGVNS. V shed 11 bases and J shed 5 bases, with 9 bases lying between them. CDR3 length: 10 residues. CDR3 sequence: CAAGQTEAFF. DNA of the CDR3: TGTGCCGCTGGACAGACTGAAGCTTTCTTT. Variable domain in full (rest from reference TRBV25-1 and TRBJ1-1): EADIYQTPRYLVIGTGKKITLECSQTMGHDKMYWYQQDPGMELHLIHYSYGVNSTEKGDLSSESTVSRIRTEHFPLTLESARPSHTSQYLCAAGQTEAFFGQGTRLTVV.

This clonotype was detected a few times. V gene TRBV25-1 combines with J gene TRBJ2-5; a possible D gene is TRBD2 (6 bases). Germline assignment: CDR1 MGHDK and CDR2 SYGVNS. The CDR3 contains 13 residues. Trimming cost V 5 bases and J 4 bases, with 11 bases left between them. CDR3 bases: TGTGCCAGCAGTAAGCGGGTGGGAGAGACCCAGTACTTC. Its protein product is CASSKRVGETQYF.